These 29 T cell receptor beta chains came from one sample sequenced in a study of T cells in Graves' hyperthyroidism and ophthalmopathy. The investigators amplified TCR beta CDR3 regions from RNA transcripts. TCR CDR3 underwent first-round RT-PCR with the HTBI primer set. TCRdb passed the multiplex PCR reads through MiXCR, listing each CDR3 protein once. The sample holds roughly 570,000 distinct CDR3 sequences, around 14% seen once. The sequencing input was blood. The receptors were sampled from a woman in her twenties or thirties with Graves' hyperthyroidism.

This clonotype was counted a single time. The chain uses TRBV9 and TRBJ1-6, with 9 bases lining up with TRBD1. V shed 7 bases and J 2 bases; nucleotides not matched to a gene: 7. Per germline, CDR1 SGDLS and CDR2 YYNGEE. The CDR3 length is 16 residues. The CDR3 nucleotides read TGTGCCAGCGGCCCAGACAGGGGGGCCTATAATTCACCCCTCCACTTT. Its translation: CASGPDRGAYNSPLHF.

This clonotype was counted ten times or more. The V gene is TRBV27, the J gene TRBJ1-1, with TRBD1 matching over 8 bases. This CDR3 has 14 amino acids. V shed 6 bases, J shed 1 base, and the junction held 4 bases outside the gene matches. Germline V lookup: CDR1 MNHEY, CDR2 SMNVEV (reference sequence). The CDR3, as DNA: TGTGCCAGCAGGTTACAGGGGGAGAACACTGAAGCTTTCTTT. This translates into CASRLQGENTEAFF.

This clonotype was recorded at least ten times. The gene calls are TRBV20-1 and TRBJ2-1; D is uncertain. Per the germline V gene, CDR1 is DFQATT and CDR2 is SNEGSKA (reference sequence). The V end lost 2 bases, the J end lost 2 bases, and 10 bases lay between the germline ends. The CDR3 contains 14 residues. DNA for the CDR3: TGCAGTGCTAGACATAGGAGTCCCTACAATGAGCAGTTCTTC. Translating it yields CSARHRSPYNEQFF.

This clonotype occurred many times. This CDR3 is CASTNSGTYNEQFF. In DNA form, the CDR3 reads TGTGCCAGCACCAATAGCGGAACCTACAATGAGCAGTTCTTC. V is TRBV7-2 and J is TRBJ2-1; maybe TRBD2 (6 bases). Trimming pared 7 bases from V and 2 bases from J, leaving 12 bases between. This CDR3 comprises 14 residues. In germline, CDR1 is SGHTA, CDR2 FQGNSA.

The chain is built from TRBV18 and TRBJ1-5; tentative D call: TRBD1 (5 bases). The germline CDR1 and CDR2 sequences are KGHSH and LQKENI. This CDR3 comprises 17 residues. V was cut by 2 bases and J by 0 bases, with 14 bases left in between. DNA for the CDR3: TGTGCCAGCTCACCAGACACCCAAGGGGATAGCAATCAGCCCCAGCATTTT. The encoded protein is CASSPDTQGDSNQPQHF.

The CDR3 DNA sequence: TGTGCCAGCAGGACTAGCGGGAGCACCTCTTACAATGAGCAGTTCTTC. This translates into CASRTSGSTSYNEQFF. The rearrangement uses TRBV6-1 and TRBJ2-1; 12 bases line up with TRBD2. Losses at the gene ends were 6 bases for V and 4 bases for J; bases not matched to a gene: 7. CDR1 is MNHNS, CDR2 SASEGT, per germline. CDR3 size: 16 residues.

In its sample, this clonotype was seen many times. V usage is TRBV6-1 and J usage is TRBJ2-1, with 9 positions matching TRBD1. In germline, CDR1 is MNHNS, CDR2 SASEGT. Trimming cost V 6 bases and J 5 bases; bases outside gene matches: 17. The CDR3 spans 18 residues. CDR3 loop: CASRGLGTGTVKNNEQFF. The CDR3 DNA sequence: TGTGCCAGCAGAGGCCTAGGGACAGGGACTGTAAAAAACAATGAGCAGTTCTTC.

The chain links TRBV4-1 to TRBJ2-7, with 16 nucleotides matching TRBD2. The CDR3 sequence is 15 residues long. V shed 0 bases, J shed 8 bases, and the junction held 1 base outside the gene matches. Germline assignment: CDR1 MGHRA and CDR2 YSYEKL. Written as DNA, the CDR3 is TGCGCCAGCAGCCAAGAGGGACTAGCGGGAGGGAAGCAGTACTTC. This encodes CASSQEGLAGGKQYF.

This clonotype was counted between two and nine times. This rearrangement joins TRBV4-1 to TRBJ2-7; D remains unclear. The CDR3 totals 17 residues. Trimming took 3 bases from V and 0 from J, leaving 18 bases between them. Germline CDR1 is MGHRA and CDR2 is YSYEKL. The chain's CDR3 is CASSHQTLLGGSYEQYF. The CDR3 coding sequence is TGCGCCAGCAGCCACCAAACCTTACTGGGCGGCTCCTACGAGCAGTACTTC.

The table lists this clonotype with a few counts. This chain links TRBV18 with TRBJ1-5, with D possibly TRBD1 on 6 matching bases. The ends were cut back, 3 bases at V and 2 bases at J, with 17 bases in the middle. CDR1 and CDR2 (germline): KGHSH, LQKENI. The CDR3 spans 17 residues. The DNA for the CDR3 is TGTGCCAGCTCACCGGGCAAGGGGGGAGTGGGCAATCAGCCCCAGCATTTT. Protein sequence: CASSPGKGGVGNQPQHF.

Notes on this clonotype: A clone one base away is much larger, so this may be a read error. The CDR3 here is CASSSTRQGDYEQFF. The CDR3 nucleotides are TGTGCCAGCAGCTCGACCCGACAGGGGGACTACGAGCAGTTCTTC. This sequence joins TRBV5-6 and TRBJ2-1; 9 bases fit TRBD1. V trimming: 3 bases; J trimming: 10 bases; junction bases outside the gene matches: 11. CDR1 is SGHDT and CDR2 is YYEEEE in the germline V gene. The CDR3 loop spans 15 amino acids.

V and J are TRBV3-1 and TRBJ2-7; weak D call: TRBD2 (6 bases). V lost 3 bases and J 3 bases, leaving 15 bases between the germline ends. Germline V lookup: CDR1 LGHDT, CDR2 YNNKEL (reference sequence). CDR3 length equals 15 residues. CDR3 DNA: TGTGCCAGCAGCCACGAAGGAGGGTTCGTCTACGAGCAGTACTTC. Its translation is CASSHEGGFVYEQYF.

The rearrangement uses TRBV29-1 and TRBJ2-2; 9 nucleotides align to TRBD2. Germline V lookup: CDR1 SQVTM, CDR2 ANQGSEA. Trimming at V came to 4 bases and at J to 0 bases, leaving 21 bases not matched to a gene. The CDR3 covers 21 residues. In nucleotides, the CDR3 is TGCAGCGTTGTAGGGTTCCCATCCCGGCGGGCTAGCGGGGCGAACACCGGGGAGCTGTTTTTT. Protein sequence: CSVVGFPSRRASGANTGELFF.

At least ten counts were recorded for this clonotype. The DNA of the CDR3 is TGTGCCTGGACCAGGGTGAACACTGAAGCTTTCTTT. The encoded protein is CAWTRVNTEAFF. The chain joins TRBV30 to TRBJ1-1; TRBD1 is a possible D gene (5 bases). This CDR3 has 12 residues. CDR1 and CDR2 from the germline V gene are GTSNPN and SVGIG (reference sequence). V was trimmed by 4 bases and J by 0 bases, leaving 6 bases between them.

The DNA for the CDR3 is TGTGCCAGTAGGACAGGGGGCGAGGTTACTGAAGCTTTCTTT. Its translation is CASRTGGEVTEAFF. This chain links TRBV19 with TRBJ1-1; 10 bases line up with TRBD1. The CDR3 has 14 amino acids. The V segment lost 6 bases and the J segment 5 bases; nucleotides outside the gene matches: 6. Looked up from germline, CDR1 is LNHDA and CDR2 is SQIVND (reference sequence).

On this clonotype: Being one base from a much bigger clone, this may be a read error. This rearrangement joins TRBV3-1 to TRBJ1-3; D uncertain. CDR1 and CDR2 (germline): LGHDT, YNNKEL (reference sequence). The CDR3 length is 13 residues. CDR3 nucleotide sequence: TGTGCCGGCAGCCAAGACGGCAGAAACACCATATATTTT. This codes for CAGSQDGRNTIYF. Combining the CDR3 with reference TRBV3-1 and TRBJ1-3 gives the whole variable domain DTAVSQTPKYLVTQMGNDKSIKCEQNLGHDTMYWYKQDSKKFLKIMFSYNNKELIINETVPNRFSPKSPDKAHLNLHINSLELGDSAVYFCAGSQDGRNTIYFGEGSWLTVV.

The table lists this clonotype with many counts. The chain links TRBV5-1 to TRBJ2-3; 9 bases are a match to TRBD1. The germline gives CDR1 SGHRS, CDR2 YFSETQ. After removal of 2 bases from V and 3 bases from J, the junction contained 4 bases not matched to a gene. This CDR3 comprises 15 residues. The CDR3 region has the DNA TGCGCCAGCAGCTTACAGGGGGCGCAGACAGATACGCAGTATTTT. Amino acid sequence: CASSLQGAQTDTQYF.

The J gene is TRBJ2-1, the V gene TRBV15; 10 bases fit TRBD2. The V gene end was trimmed by 2 bases and the J gene end by 9 bases; junction bases not matched to a gene: 10. The CDR3 sequence is 16 residues long. The germline gives CDR1 LNHNV, CDR2 YYDKDF (reference sequence). DNA for the CDR3: TGTGCCACCAGCAGAATGATGACTAGCGGGTGGTCTGAGCAGTTCTTC. Its protein product is CATSRMMTSGWSEQFF.

The chain joins TRBV10-2 to TRBJ2-1, with 13 bases aligning to TRBD2. Per germline, CDR1 WSHSY and CDR2 SAAADI. V shed 7 bases and J 4 bases; nucleotides not matched to a gene: 1. The CDR3 extends over 14 amino acids. CDR3 in amino acids: CASTLAGGYNEQFF. CDR3 sequence (DNA): TGCGCCAGCACACTAGCGGGAGGGTACAATGAGCAGTTCTTC.

The CDR3 DNA sequence: TGTGCCAGCAGCTTGGGGGAGGTCGGGGAGCTGTTTTTT. Its translation: CASSLGEVGELFF. The chain links TRBV11-1 to TRBJ2-2; perhaps TRBD2 as D (6 bases). Germline V lookup: CDR1 SGHAT, CDR2 FQDESV (reference sequence). This CDR3 comprises 13 residues. Trimming took 3 bases from V and 7 from J, leaving 9 bases between them.

This clonotype was observed many times. The chain joins TRBV27 to TRBJ1-2; unclear D gene. Germline values: CDR1 MNHEY, CDR2 SMNVEV (reference sequence). This CDR3 region has 11 residues. CDR3 coding DNA: TGTGCTTGTTTCGGAGGAGATGGCTACACCTTC. This encodes CACFGGDGYTF.

The V call is TRBV10-2, the J call TRBJ1-4; TRBD1 might be the D (5 bases). The germline gives CDR1 WSHSY, CDR2 SAAADI. This CDR3 is built from 13 residues. V was clipped by 6 bases and J by 8 bases, with 13 bases between them. CDR3 loop: CASRTAGEEKLFF. For the CDR3, the DNA is TGCGCCAGCAGGACAGCTGGGGAGGAAAAACTGTTTTTT.

This clonotype was counted many times. V usage is TRBV24-1 and J usage is TRBJ2-2; 8 positions match TRBD1. The J segment lost 3 bases and the V segment lost 4 bases, leaving 6 bases of the junction unmatched. The germline V gene encodes CDR1 KGHDR and CDR2 SFDVKD. CDR3 length: 16 amino acids. CDR3 in DNA: TGTGCCACCAGTGACCCAGGGACAGGCCACACCGGGGAGCTGTTTTTT. Protein: CATSDPGTGHTGELFF.

This clonotype was observed at least ten times. The chain carries TRBV7-9 and TRBJ1-1; 7 bases match TRBD1. The CDR3 contains 16 residues. V shed 5 bases and J 0 bases; nucleotides not matched to a gene: 9. Germline assignment: CDR1 SEHNR and CDR2 FQNEAQ (reference sequence). The CDR3 is CASSPPTGPLNTEAFF. The CDR3 DNA is TGTGCCAGCAGCCCACCGACAGGGCCCTTGAACACTGAAGCTTTCTTT.

This chain links TRBV28 with TRBJ2-3; 14 bases match TRBD2. The CDR3 is 16 residues long. After removal of 10 bases from V and 4 bases from J, the junction contained 10 bases not matched to a gene. The germline V gene has CDR1 MDHEN and CDR2 SYDVKM. CDR3 coding DNA: TGTGCCACCTCCGGGACTAGCGGGAGAGGTTCAGATACGCAGTATTTT. Protein sequence: CATSGTSGRGSDTQYF.

This clonotype showed up just a few times. The V call is TRBV12-3 or TRBV12-4, the J call TRBJ1-4, with 8 bases identical to TRBD1. This CDR3 comprises 15 residues. V was pared by 5 bases and J by 6 bases, with 8 bases of the junction left unmatched. CDR3 residues: CASSRRGTGYEKLFF. The CDR3 nucleotides are TGTGCCAGCAGTCGCCGAGGGACAGGCTATGAAAAACTGTTTTTT.

In its sample, this clonotype was seen many times. This rearrangement joins TRBV12-3 or TRBV12-4 to TRBJ1-1; D not certain. The CDR3 has 14 amino acids. Between the trimmed V and J ends, which lost 7 bases and 1 base, there was a span of 13 bases. The CDR3 here is CASTLVQGNTEAFF. The CDR3, as DNA: TGTGCCAGCACACTTGTACAAGGGAACACTGAAGCTTTCTTT.

This clonotype showed up just a few times. The chain has TRBV15 and TRBJ1-3; D not certain. The CDR3 runs 14 residues. Looked up from germline, CDR1 is LNHNV and CDR2 is YYDKDF (reference sequence). V lost 3 bases, J lost 2 bases, and 8 bases lay in between. The chain's CDR3 is CATSRDLAGNTIYF. DNA for the CDR3: TGTGCCACCAGCAGGGACTTGGCTGGAAACACCATATATTTT.

The CDR3 protein is CASSLSRMYGDEKLFF. The DNA of the CDR3 is TGCGCCAGCAGCCTGTCACGGATGTATGGGGATGAAAAACTGTTTTTT. The chain joins TRBV5-1 to TRBJ1-4; D gene ambiguous. V lost 4 bases to trimming and J lost 6 bases, with 19 bases between them. The CDR3 spans 16 residues. Germline-derived CDR1 and CDR2 are SGHRS and YFSETQ.